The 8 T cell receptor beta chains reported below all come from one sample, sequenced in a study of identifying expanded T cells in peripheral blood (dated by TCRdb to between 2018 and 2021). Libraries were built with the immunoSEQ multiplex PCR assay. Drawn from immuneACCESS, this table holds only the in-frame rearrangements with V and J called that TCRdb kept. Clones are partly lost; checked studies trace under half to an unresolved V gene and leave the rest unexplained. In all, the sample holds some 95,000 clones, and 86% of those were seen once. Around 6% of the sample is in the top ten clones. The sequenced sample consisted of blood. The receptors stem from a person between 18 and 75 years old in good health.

The CDR3 protein is CASSYNRADGYTF. The CDR3 region has the DNA TGTGCCAGCAGTTACAACAGGGCAGACGGCTACACCTTC. V and J are TRBV6-5 and TRBJ1-2; D might be TRBD1 (6 bases). V was pared by 2 bases and J by 8 bases, with 12 bases between. The germline CDR1 and CDR2 sequences are MNHEY and SVGAGI. There are 13 residues in the CDR3.

In DNA, the CDR3 is TGTGCCAGCTCACCCACAACAGGGTTCACTGAAGCTTTCTTT. Amino acids: CASSPTTGFTEAFF. The gene calls are TRBV18 and TRBJ1-1; D perhaps matches TRBD1 (6 bases). Germline V gene sequence: CDR1 KGHSH, CDR2 LQKENI. V lost 3 bases and J 4 bases, leaving 12 bases between the germline ends. This CDR3 is built from 14 residues. Supplemented by reference TRBV18 and TRBJ1-1, the full variable domain reads NAGVMQNPRHLVRRRGQEARLRCSPMKGHSHVYWYRQLPEEGLKFMVYLQKENIIDESGMPKERFSAEFPKEGPSILRIQQVVRGDSAAYFCASSPTTGFTEAFFGQGTRLTVV.

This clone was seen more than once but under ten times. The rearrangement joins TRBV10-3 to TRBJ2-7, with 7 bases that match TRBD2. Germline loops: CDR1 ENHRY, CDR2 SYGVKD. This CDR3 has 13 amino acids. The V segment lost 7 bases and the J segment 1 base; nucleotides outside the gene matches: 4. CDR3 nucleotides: TGTGCCATCACTCCGGGGGGTTCCTACGAGCAGTACTTC. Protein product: CAITPGGSYEQYF.

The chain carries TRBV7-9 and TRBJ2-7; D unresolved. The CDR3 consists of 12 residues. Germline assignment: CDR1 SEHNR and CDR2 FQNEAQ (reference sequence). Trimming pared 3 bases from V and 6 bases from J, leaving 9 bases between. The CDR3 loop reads CASSFSNGEQYF. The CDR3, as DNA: TGTGCCAGCAGCTTCAGCAATGGCGAGCAGTACTTC.

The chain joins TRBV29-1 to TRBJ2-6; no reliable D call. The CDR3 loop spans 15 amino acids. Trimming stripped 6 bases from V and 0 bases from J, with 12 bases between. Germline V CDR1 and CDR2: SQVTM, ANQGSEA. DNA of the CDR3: TGCAGCGTAACCTCTTCGGGCTCTGGGGCCAACGTCCTGACTTTC. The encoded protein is CSVTSSGSGANVLTF.

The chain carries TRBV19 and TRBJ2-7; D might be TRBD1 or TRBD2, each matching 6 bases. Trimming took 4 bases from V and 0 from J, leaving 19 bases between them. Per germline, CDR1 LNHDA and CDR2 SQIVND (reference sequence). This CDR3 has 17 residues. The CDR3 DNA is TGTGCCAGTAGTAGAGGGGGACTGGCGGGTTCCTCCTACGAGCAGTACTTC. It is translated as CASSRGGLAGSSYEQYF.

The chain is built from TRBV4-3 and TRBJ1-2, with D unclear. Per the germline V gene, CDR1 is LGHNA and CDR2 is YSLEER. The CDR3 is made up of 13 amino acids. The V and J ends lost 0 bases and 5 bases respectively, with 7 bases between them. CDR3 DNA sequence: TGCGCCAGCAGCCAAGATGAAGGGTATGGCTACACCTTC. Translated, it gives CASSQDEGYGYTF.

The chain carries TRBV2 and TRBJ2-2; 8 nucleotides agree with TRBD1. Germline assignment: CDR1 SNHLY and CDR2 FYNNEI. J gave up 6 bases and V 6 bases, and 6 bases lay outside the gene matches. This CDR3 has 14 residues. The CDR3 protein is CASRTGGGAGELFF. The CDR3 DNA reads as TGTGCCAGCAGAACAGGGGGAGGCGCCGGGGAGCTGTTTTTT.